Each of the 22 T cell receptor beta chains below was sequenced from the same sample in a study of CD8 T cells in ankylosing spondylitis. TCRdb redid the calling of the 5' RACE reads with MiXCR, one entry per CDR3 protein. Of about 130,000 distinct CDR3 sequences listed, approximately 6.8% were seen once; the top ten hold roughly an eighth. The sample was blood, either unsorted or a sorted T cell fraction (not recorded which). The receptors originated from a male donor with ankylosing spondylitis or in good health (not recorded which).

This clonotype was observed at least ten times. This chain connects TRBV20-1 to TRBJ2-7, with D unclear. The CDR3 runs to 13 residues. Germline values: CDR1 DFQATT, CDR2 SNEGSKA (reference sequence). The ends were cut back, 3 bases at V and 3 bases at J, with 12 bases in the middle. This CDR3 reads CSARWSGSYEQYF. In DNA, the CDR3 is TGCAGTGCTAGGTGGAGTGGAAGCTACGAGCAGTACTTC.

This clonotype was counted at least ten times. The genes are TRBV14 and TRBJ2-1, with 8 bases lining up with TRBD2. CDR3 length: 15 residues. J gave up 7 bases and V 4 bases, and 9 bases lay outside the gene matches. Per the germline V gene, CDR1 is SGHDN and CDR2 is FVKESK. This chain's CDR3 is CASSRGGAGDNEQFF. The CDR3 nucleotides are TGTGCCAGCAGCCGAGGGGGAGCGGGAGATAATGAGCAGTTCTTC.

This clonotype was detected many times. The chain has TRBV20-1 and TRBJ1-2; D not resolved. The V end was cut by 4 bases, the J end by 2 bases, with 11 bases between. This CDR3 is built from 13 residues. The V gene's germline CDR1 is DFQATT and CDR2 SNEGSKA (reference sequence). CDR3 nucleotide sequence: TGCAGTGCTATAATCCACCCAAACTATGGCTACACCTTC. Translating gives CSAIIHPNYGYTF.

This clonotype was seen many times. The chain is built from TRBV28 and TRBJ2-3; 9 nucleotides match TRBD2. The CDR3 contains 16 residues. With V trimmed by 5 bases and J by 1 base, 7 bases remained unmatched. Germline-derived CDR1 and CDR2 are MDHEN and SYDVKM. DNA of the CDR3: TGTGCCAGCAGTCCCTCTAAGCGGGAGGGCACAGATACGCAGTATTTT. This encodes CASSPSKREGTDTQYF.

This chain uses TRBV5-4 with TRBJ2-3; D ambiguous. Trimming pared 2 bases from V and 4 bases from J, leaving 5 bases between. This CDR3 is built from 12 residues. Germline CDR1 reads SGHNT; CDR2 reads YYREEE (reference sequence). DNA for the CDR3: TGTGCCAGCAGCTTAACCTCAGATACGCAGTATTTT. It specifies CASSLTSDTQYF.

This clonotype was recorded many times. The rearrangement uses TRBV12-3 or TRBV12-4 and TRBJ2-2; D is possibly TRBD2 (6 bases). The V gene lost 7 bases and the J gene lost 1 base, with 16 bases spanning the gap. The CDR3 contains 16 residues. CDR3 sequence (DNA): TGTGCCAGCAAGCCCCTAGTGGGGGGGAACACCGGGGAGCTGTTTTTT. This gives the protein CASKPLVGGNTGELFF.

This clonotype was found a few times. V usage is TRBV7-8 and J usage is TRBJ1-3, with D maybe TRBD1 (6 bases). With 1 base removed from V and 4 bases from J, the gap between germline ends came to 17 bases. Germline lookup yields CDR1 SGHVS and CDR2 FQNEAQ. CDR3 length: 17 residues. CDR3 nucleotide sequence: TGTGCCAGCAGCTTAGTCCCCTTACAGGGAGGAGGAAACACCATATATTTT. Protein: CASSLVPLQGGGNTIYF.

In this sample, this clonotype turned up many times. The chain recombines TRBV5-1 with TRBJ2-3; tentative D call: TRBD2 (7 bases). Germline values: CDR1 SGHRS, CDR2 YFSETQ. The CDR3 is 16 residues long. V lost 2 bases and J lost 4, with 17 bases in between. CDR3: CASSFIGGPLADTQYF. The CDR3 DNA is TGCGCCAGCAGCTTTATCGGGGGGCCTTTAGCAGATACGCAGTATTTT.

This clonotype occurred many times. The DNA for the CDR3 is TGCGCCAGCAGCGCCTGGATGAACACTGAAGCTTTCTTT. Protein product: CASSAWMNTEAFF. The V gene is TRBV5-1, the J gene TRBJ1-1, with D unresolved. Per the germline V gene, CDR1 is SGHRS and CDR2 is YFSETQ. V lost 4 bases and J lost 0, with 7 bases in between. This CDR3 has 13 residues.

This clonotype was observed many times. This sequence joins TRBV7-3 and TRBJ2-1; D remains ambiguous. This CDR3 contains 15 residues. Germline CDR1 SGHTA, CDR2 FQGTGA. The germline V and J ends were trimmed by 3 bases and 5 bases, with 14 bases remaining between them. CDR3 in amino acids: CASSLTRDNNNEQFF. The CDR3 DNA sequence: TGTGCCAGCAGCTTGACTCGAGATAATAACAATGAGCAGTTCTTC.

The sample holds many counts of this clonotype. The chain is built from TRBV20-1 and TRBJ2-1; 12 positions match TRBD2. CDR1 DFQATT and CDR2 SNEGSKA come from the germline V gene (reference sequence). Losses at the gene ends were 5 bases for V and 4 bases for J; bases not matched to a gene: 6. The CDR3 runs 15 residues. Here the CDR3 reads CSAFSGTSGYNEQFF. CDR3 in DNA: TGCAGTGCTTTTTCCGGGACTAGCGGGTACAATGAGCAGTTCTTC.

This clonotype was counted many times. The CDR3 DNA reads TGCGCCAGCAGCCCAGGGACTTTTGATGGCTACACCTTC. Its translation: CASSPGTFDGYTF. The genes are TRBV5-1 and TRBJ1-2, with D possibly being TRBD1 (5 bases). Germline V gives CDR1 SGHRS, CDR2 YFSETQ. The V end lost 4 bases, the J end lost 6 bases, and 13 bases lay between the germline ends. The CDR3 consists of 13 residues. Based on the CDR3 plus reference TRBV5-1 and TRBJ1-2, the full variable domain is KAGVTQTPRYLIKTRGQQVTLSCSPISGHRSVSWYQQTPGQGLQFLFEYFSETQRNKGNFPGRFSGRQFSNSRSEMNVSTLELGDSALYLCASSPGTFDGYTFGSGTRLTVV.

Ten or more counts support this clonotype. V and J are TRBV2 and TRBJ2-6, with D maybe TRBD2 (6 bases). There are 15 residues in the CDR3. Germline V gives CDR1 SNHLY, CDR2 FYNNEI. V was clipped by 8 bases and J by 4 bases, with 15 bases between them. CDR3 in DNA: TGTGCCAGCGTGGGGGGTTCCTCCGGGGCCAACGTCCTGACTTTC. Amino acids: CASVGGSSGANVLTF.

This clonotype was picked up many times. The rearrangement links TRBV12-3 or TRBV12-4 to TRBJ2-1, with D tentatively TRBD2 (6 bases). The CDR3 has 15 residues. V lost 0 bases and J lost 9, with 15 bases in between. CDR3 residues: CASSLAGEVSIEQFF. For the CDR3, the DNA is TGTGCCAGCAGTTTAGCGGGGGAGGTGTCTATTGAGCAGTTCTTC.

This clonotype was seen repeatedly, ten times or more. V and J are TRBV7-2 and TRBJ1-2; D gene unclear. The CDR3 spans 14 residues. Trimming took 2 bases from V and 7 from J, leaving 14 bases between them. CDR1 is SGHTA and CDR2 is FQGNSA in the germline V gene. The CDR3 DNA sequence: TGTGCCAGCAGCTTAATAAGGGTCATTGGTGGCTACACCTTC. Translated, it gives CASSLIRVIGGYTF.

Ten or more counts support this clonotype. The chain has TRBV5-1 and TRBJ1-6, with 9 bases lining up with TRBD1. Per the germline V gene, CDR1 is SGHRS and CDR2 is YFSETQ. Trimming at V came to 3 bases and at J to 10 bases, leaving 8 bases not matched to a gene. The CDR3 spans 15 residues. DNA of the CDR3: TGCGCCAGCAGCTCGTTGGGGACAGGGTCCTCACCCCTCCACTTT. The encoded protein is CASSSLGTGSSPLHF.

At least ten counts were recorded for this clonotype. The V call is TRBV5-1, the J call TRBJ2-5; perhaps TRBD1 as D (6 bases). Germline CDR1 reads SGHRS; CDR2 reads YFSETQ. CDR3 length equals 13 residues. With 3 bases removed from V and 2 bases from J, the gap between germline ends came to 8 bases. The CDR3 here is CASSYGQQETQYF. DNA of the CDR3: TGCGCCAGCAGCTATGGACAGCAAGAGACCCAGTACTTC.

This clonotype was picked up one time. A clone one base away is much larger, so this may be a read error. The chain uses TRBV20-1 and TRBJ2-6; D could derive from TRBD1 or TRBD2 (5 bases each). Germline V CDR1 and CDR2: DFQATT, SNEGSKA (reference sequence). CDR3 size: 14 residues. CDR3 DNA sequence: TGCAGTGCTAGAGATGACTATGGGGCCAGCGTCCTGACTTTC. Its protein product is CSARDDYGASVLTF.

Turning to this clonotype: One end of the junction is discordant with germline, which a read error may explain. The gene calls are TRBV10-3 and TRBJ1-2; D unresolved. This CDR3 contains 14 residues. Germline CDR1 reads ENHRY; CDR2 reads SYGVKD. In DNA form, the CDR3 reads TGTGCCATCAGTGCCCCGGGAGCAATGGGAGGCTCCACCTTC. It translates to CAISAPGAMGGSTF.

In this sample, this clonotype turned up many times. The chain employs TRBV18 and TRBJ2-7; 8 bases fit TRBD1. The CDR3 is 15 residues long. Germline V gene lookup returns CDR1 KGHSH and CDR2 LQKENI. The J segment lost 4 bases and the V segment lost 2 bases, leaving 7 bases of the junction unmatched. In DNA, the CDR3 is TGTGCCAGCTCACCAGGGAGACAGGGGACATACGAGCAGTACTTC. Translation gives CASSPGRQGTYEQYF.

This clonotype came up a few times. The chain joins TRBV5-1 to TRBJ2-2, with D hard to call. The length of the CDR3 is 13 residues. Germline lookup yields CDR1 SGHRS and CDR2 YFSETQ. Trimming stripped 4 bases from V and 8 bases from J, with 12 bases between. CDR3 coding DNA: TGCGCCAGCAGCGATAGCCCAGAGGGGGAGCTGTTTTTT. Amino acid sequence: CASSDSPEGELFF.

This clonotype was recorded at least ten times. A read error may account for a junction end that differs from germline. The CDR3 loop is CASSLAIPGLPPEQYF. The CDR3 nucleotides read TGTGCCAGCAGCCTAGCAATCCCCGGACTCCCCCCCGAGCAGTACTTC. The gene calls are TRBV7-2 and TRBJ2-7; a weak D match, TRBD2 (5 bases). Germline CDR1 reads SGHTA; CDR2 reads FQGNSA. There are 16 residues in the CDR3.